This is a list of T cell receptor beta chains from one sample in a study of cytomegalovirus exposure and HLA in healthy donors. Generated by immunoSEQ multiplex PCR, the TCRdb table keeps only in-frame clones and is missing some. The table lists approximately 140,000 clones, around 79% of them singletons. The sequenced sample consisted of PBMCs. The receptors stem from a female donor in good health and CMV-seronegative. Both conserved end residues are part of each CDR3. The order of the fields is V gene, D gene, CDR3 protein. The D gene is left open where the match is weak.

V: TRBV30; D: .; CDR3: CAWAPQKETQYF
V: TRBV11-2; D: .; CDR3: CASSLARALGGTQYF
V: TRBV19; D: TRBD1; CDR3: CATERRQGLTGELFF
V: TRBV5-4; D: TRBD1; CDR3: CASSGGTVPYEQYF
V: TRBV11-2; D: .; CDR3: CASSLEGLYEQYF
V: TRBV5-6; D: .; CDR3: CASSPLSGDQETQYF
V: TRBV5-1; D: .; CDR3: CASSLEGSSYNEQFF
V: TRBV6-5; D: TRBD1; CDR3: CASTGTAYEQYF
V: TRBV10-3; D: .; CDR3: CAINSRDTGETQYF
V: TRBV5-4; D: .; CDR3: CASSLEQNTGELFF
V: TRBV12-5; D: .; CDR3: CASGLALGIFQPQHF
V: TRBV5-6; D: .; CDR3: CASSPLYGSYGYTF
V: TRBV4-3; D: .; CDR3: CASSQIRERAGELFF
V: TRBV4-3; D: TRBD1; CDR3: CASSQGRGFGTGSYNEQFF
V: TRBV27; D: TRBD2; CDR3: CASSSGLAGGPEETQYF
V: TRBV15; D: TRBD1; CDR3: CATSREQGAYEQYF
V: TRBV27; D: TRBD2; CDR3: CASSGSWRGRGANVLTF
V: TRBV6-1; D: .; CDR3: CASRELYGYTF
V: TRBV11-3; D: .; CDR3: CASSLDRDTSSYNEQFF